The entry below gives a single T cell receptor beta chain sequence along with its context. The protocol was immunoSEQ multiplex PCR, while the TCRdb copy is restricted to in-frame clones and leaves out a portion. The sample carries tens of thousands of clones, about 63% recorded once. Trimming removed 0 bases at V and 0 bases at J, with 19 bases between. Germline V CDR1 and CDR2: SGHDT, YYEEEE. The CDR3 loop spans 19 amino acids. This sample stems from a study of shared clonotypes between healthy human individuals. Across the study: Donors had three CD4 naive, three CD4 memory, two CD8 naive and one CD8 memory plate apiece.

This TCR came from a man in his thirties or forties in good health. Sequencing was performed on memory CD8+ T cells sorted from blood. The subset denotes: CD45RO+ cells pooled with CCR7-negative TemRA cells. V and J are TRBV5-6 and TRBJ1-3; TRBD1 is a possible D gene (6 bases). The CDR3 DNA reads TGTGCCAGCAGCTTGGGTCGGGACACTTTCCCTTACTCTGGAAACACCATATATTTT. It is translated as CASSLGRDTFPYSGNTIYF.